Following are 19 T cell receptor beta chains from one sample sequenced in a study of OX40 agonist ivuxolimab in advanced cancers. Clones were read by immunoSEQ multiplex PCR, and TCRdb kept only the in-frame ones, dropping some. The table records some 16,000 clones, about three quarters of them present only once. Material: CD4+ or CD8+ T cells sorted from blood, obtained in a trial of the OX40 agonist ivuxolimab. All receptors come from an adult with an advanced solid tumor such as melanoma, head and neck, liver or kidney cancer.

The chain employs TRBV5-6 and TRBJ1-4; perhaps TRBD1 as D (6 bases). Between the trimmed V and J ends, which lost 0 bases and 7 bases, there was a span of 13 bases. The germline V gene encodes CDR1 SGHDT and CDR2 YYEEEE. CDR3 length equals 15 residues. CDR3 loop: CASSLEGGRREKLFF. CDR3 DNA: TGTGCCAGCAGCTTGGAGGGGGGTCGTCGTGAAAAACTGTTTTTT.

The V and J genes are TRBV5-4 and TRBJ1-2; 11 nucleotides match TRBD1. This CDR3 is 14 amino acids long. Losses at the gene ends were 3 bases for V and 3 bases for J; bases not matched to a gene: 1. In germline, CDR1 is SGHNT, CDR2 YYREEE (reference sequence). CDR3 in DNA: TGTGCCAGCAGCTGGGACAGGGGGGACTATGGCTACACCTTC. Its protein product is CASSWDRGDYGYTF.

This chain uses TRBV29-1 with TRBJ2-6; 8 bases match TRBD1. The germline V gene has CDR1 SQVTM and CDR2 ANQGSEA. CDR3 length: 16 residues. Trimming took 0 bases from V and 1 from J; bases not matched to a gene: 2. Here the CDR3 reads CSVEDRDRSGANVLTF. The CDR3 DNA reads TGCAGCGTTGAAGACAGGGACAGGTCTGGGGCCAACGTCCTGACTTTC.

The chain links TRBV11-2 to TRBJ2-5; 9 bases map to TRBD1. The trim removed 5 bases at V and 5 bases at J, leaving 9 bases unmatched. This CDR3 has 15 amino acids. Germline V gene lookup returns CDR1 SGHAT and CDR2 FQNNGV. The CDR3 coding sequence is TGTGCCAGCAGCCCAGGGACAGGGATAGTCGAGACCCAGTACTTC. This codes for CASSPGTGIVETQYF.

This rearrangement joins TRBV7-9 to TRBJ2-3, with D perhaps matching TRBD1 or TRBD2 (5 bases each). Per the germline V gene, CDR1 is SEHNR and CDR2 is FQNEAQ (reference sequence). The CDR3 spans 16 residues. The V end was cut by 4 bases, the J end by 5 bases, with 19 bases between. The CDR3 region has the DNA TGTGCCAGCAGCTCCAACCGGGACCGAACCTTAGATACGCAGTATTTT. The encoded protein is CASSSNRDRTLDTQYF.

The chain links TRBV4-3 to TRBJ2-7, with D possibly being TRBD1 (5 bases). This CDR3 has 13 residues. The ends were cut back, 0 bases at V and 4 bases at J, with 7 bases in the middle. Germline V lookup: CDR1 LGHNA, CDR2 YSLEER. CDR3 region: CASSQETDYEQYF. Here the CDR3 DNA reads TGCGCCAGCAGCCAAGAGACAGATTACGAGCAGTACTTC.

This clone was found once. The genes are TRBV5-6 and TRBJ1-6; TRBD1 matches 7 bases. After removal of 0 bases from V and 10 bases from J, the junction contained 4 bases not matched to a gene. The CDR3 runs 14 residues. Germline loops: CDR1 SGHDT, CDR2 YYEEEE. The CDR3 region has the DNA TGTGCCAGCAGCTTGGAGCAGGGGGGCTCACCCCTCCACTTT. The encoded protein is CASSLEQGGSPLHF.

The chain joins TRBV7-9 to TRBJ2-6; D may match TRBD1 or TRBD2 (6 bases each). Trimming took 5 bases from V and 0 from J, leaving 8 bases between them. The V gene's germline CDR1 is SEHNR and CDR2 FQNEAQ (reference sequence). The CDR3 extends over 15 amino acids. The CDR3 protein is CASSPGASGANVLTF. Here the CDR3 DNA reads TGTGCCAGCAGCCCGGGGGCCTCTGGGGCCAACGTCCTGACTTTC.

The chain links TRBV28 to TRBJ2-7; 14 bases match TRBD2. The CDR3 runs to 14 residues. V was clipped by 4 bases and J by 13 bases; unmatched bases: 9. The germline V gene encodes CDR1 MDHEN and CDR2 SYDVKM. The CDR3 DNA reads as TGTGCCAGCAGTTCGCCGGGACTAGCGGGAGTTGGTTACTTC. It specifies CASSSPGLAGVGYF.

The CDR3 region has the DNA TGTGCCAGCAGTGTACCGGAGTCGGGAAGGGTTGGCTACAATGAGCAGTTCTTC. Its translation: CASSVPESGRVGYNEQFF. This chain joins TRBV6-1 and TRBJ2-1, with D maybe TRBD2 (5 bases). V lost 4 bases, J lost 3 bases, and 22 bases lay in between. This CDR3 has 18 amino acids. The V gene's germline CDR1 is MNHNS and CDR2 SASEGT.

This sequence joins TRBV9 and TRBJ1-1; no clear D. V was pared by 4 bases and J by 2 bases, with 12 bases between. The CDR3 loop spans 14 amino acids. Germline assignment: CDR1 SGDLS and CDR2 YYNGEE. The DNA of the CDR3 is TGTGCCAGCAGCCCGCGACCGGGCAACACTGAAGCTTTCTTT. Its translation is CASSPRPGNTEAFF.

The genes are TRBV2 and TRBJ2-3; 12 bases are a match to TRBD1. Germline values: CDR1 SNHLY, CDR2 FYNNEI. The CDR3 totals 16 residues. With V trimmed by 9 bases and J by 5 bases, 12 bases remained unmatched. The CDR3 bases are TGTGCCAGGAATCGACCGGGACAGGGGGCTGGAGATACGCAGTATTTT. Its translation: CARNRPGQGAGDTQYF.

The chain combines TRBV19 with TRBJ1-1; D is unresolved. The CDR3 totals 13 residues. V was clipped by 3 bases and J by 7 bases, with 12 bases between them. The germline V gene has CDR1 LNHDA and CDR2 SQIVND (reference sequence). CDR3 residues: CASSMAGGSEAFF. CDR3 DNA: TGTGCCAGTAGTATGGCCGGCGGCAGTGAAGCTTTCTTT.

This chain connects TRBV27 to TRBJ1-2; TRBD1 might be the D (5 bases). The CDR3 has 12 residues. Germline V gene lookup returns CDR1 MNHEY and CDR2 SMNVEV (reference sequence). The V and J ends lost 0 bases and 7 bases respectively, with 6 bases between them. CDR3 region: CASSLSGTGYTF. The CDR3 nucleotides read TGTGCCAGCAGTTTATCGGGGACTGGCTACACCTTC.

V and J are TRBV27 and TRBJ2-1; D unresolved. Trimming removed 4 bases from V and 8 bases from J, with 6 bases in between. Germline V lookup: CDR1 MNHEY, CDR2 SMNVEV (reference sequence). This CDR3 has 11 residues. In DNA, the CDR3 is TGTGCCAGCAGTTACGTTGATGAGCAGTTCTTC. Translating it yields CASSYVDEQFF.

The V call is TRBV5-6, the J call TRBJ1-3; D perhaps matches TRBD1 (5 bases). Germline V gene sequence: CDR1 SGHDT, CDR2 YYEEEE. The ends were cut back, 3 bases at V and 2 bases at J, with 9 bases in the middle. The CDR3 contains 14 residues. CDR3 sequence (DNA): TGTGCCAGCAGCTCACGACAGACTGGAAACACCATATATTTT. Its protein is CASSSRQTGNTIYF.

This clone was seen only a few times. CDR3 loop: CASTAGLAGNRYNEQFF. The DNA for the CDR3 is TGTGCCAGCACCGCAGGACTAGCGGGAAATCGCTACAATGAGCAGTTCTTC. The chain joins TRBV27 to TRBJ2-1; TRBD2 matches 12 bases. Germline V CDR1 and CDR2: MNHEY, SMNVEV (reference sequence). With V trimmed by 7 bases and J by 3 bases, 10 bases remained unmatched. There are 17 residues in the CDR3.

This chain connects TRBV6-4 to TRBJ2-1; possible D gene TRBD2, 5 bases. The CDR3 is made up of 15 amino acids. From germline, CDR1 is MRHNA and CDR2 SNTAGT. V was shortened by 0 bases and J by 2 bases, with 8 bases between the two germline ends. CDR3 amino acids: CASSDSREPYNEQFF. CDR3 in DNA: TGTGCCAGCAGTGACTCCCGGGAACCCTACAATGAGCAGTTCTTC.

CDR3 sequence: CASSVAYGGGSTDTQYF. The CDR3 region has the DNA TGTGCCAGCAGCGTAGCTTACGGGGGCGGGAGCACAGATACGCAGTATTTT. The V gene is TRBV9, the J gene TRBJ2-3; D might be TRBD1 or TRBD2, each matching 6 bases. The germline gives CDR1 SGDLS, CDR2 YYNGEE. V gave up 0 bases and J gave up 0 bases, with 14 bases separating them. The CDR3 extends over 17 amino acids. The full variable domain, with the rest looked up from reference TRBV9 and TRBJ2-3, is DSGVTQTPKHLITATGQRVTLRCSPRSGDLSVYWYQQSLDQGLQFLIQYYNGEERAKGNILERFSAQQFPDLHSELNLSSLELGDSALYFCASSVAYGGGSTDTQYFGPGTRLTVL.